The 27 T cell receptor beta chains below come from one sample, sequenced in a study of blood T cell repertoires in COVID-19. Clones were sequenced by immunoSEQ multiplex PCR, and TCRdb holds only the in-frame ones, with some missing. Of over 130,000 clones in the sample, 76% were seen once. The sample was peripheral blood. Source of these receptors: a woman aged 80 or over with active or convalescent COVID-19.

The table lists this clone with a few counts. V gene TRBV6-2 or TRBV6-3 combines with J gene TRBJ2-7, with 8 nucleotides matching TRBD1. Germline CDR1 is MNHEY and CDR2 is SVGEGT. Trimming cost V 5 bases and J 3 bases; bases outside gene matches: 0. The CDR3 runs to 12 residues. The CDR3 spells CASSDRGYEQYF. The CDR3 DNA reads TGTGCCAGCAGTGACAGGGGCTACGAGCAGTACTTC.

The rearrangement uses TRBV10-1 and TRBJ2-2, with 10 bases aligning to TRBD1. Trimming at V came to 10 bases and at J to 7 bases, leaving 3 bases not matched to a gene. The germline CDR1 and CDR2 sequences are WNHNN and SYGVQD (reference sequence). This CDR3 spans 12 amino acids. The CDR3 region has the DNA TGCGCCACCGGACAGGGGGTCGGGGAGCTGTTTTTT. This translates into CATGQGVGELFF.

This rearrangement joins TRBV25-1 to TRBJ1-5; maybe TRBD1 (5 bases). CDR1 and CDR2 (germline): MGHDK, SYGVNS. CDR3 length equals 15 residues. V gave up 1 base and J gave up 6 bases, with 13 bases separating them. CDR3 nucleotides: TGTGCCAGCAGTGAATTTCTAGGGGAGGGTCAGCCCCAGCATTTT. It encodes CASSEFLGEGQPQHF.

Only one count was recorded for this clone. The chain uses TRBV19 and TRBJ1-5, with a tentative D call TRBD1 (5 bases). CDR1 LNHDA and CDR2 SQIVND come from the germline V gene (reference sequence). The CDR3 is 16 amino acids. The ends were cut back, 1 base at V and 1 base at J, with 11 bases in the middle. The CDR3 reads CASSIVGGMSNQPQHF. CDR3 coding DNA: TGTGCCAGTAGTATAGTTGGGGGGATGAGCAATCAGCCCCAGCATTTT.

V usage is TRBV11-2 and J usage is TRBJ2-5; the match to TRBD1 covers 8 bases. Germline V gene sequence: CDR1 SGHAT, CDR2 FQNNGV. This CDR3 contains 14 residues. The V and J ends lost 4 bases and 5 bases, in that order; junction bases with no gene match: 6. The CDR3 coding sequence is TGTGCCAGCAGCTCCCGGGACAGGATCGAGACCCAGTACTTC. As protein: CASSSRDRIETQYF.

The rearrangement joins TRBV19 to TRBJ1-1, with 10 bases lining up with TRBD1. The trim removed 7 bases at V and 4 bases at J, leaving 6 bases unmatched. The germline gives CDR1 LNHDA, CDR2 SQIVND (reference sequence). The CDR3 runs 14 residues. The DNA of the CDR3 is TGTGCCAGTATAACCGGGACAGGGGTCACTGAAGCTTTCTTT. It translates to CASITGTGVTEAFF.

The rearrangement links TRBV11-2 to TRBJ2-5; TRBD2 matches at 7 bases. Germline V gives CDR1 SGHAT, CDR2 FQNNGV. The CDR3 spans 14 residues. The V segment lost 5 bases and the J segment 3 bases; nucleotides outside the gene matches: 6. CDR3 coding DNA: TGTGCCAGCAGCGTCGGGACTATAAAAGAGACCCAGTACTTC. Protein sequence: CASSVGTIKETQYF.

Judged by abundance, this clone is medium-sized. This chain links TRBV28 with TRBJ2-1; 10 nucleotides align to TRBD2. Unmatched junction bases numbered 2, after V lost 7 bases and J lost 5 bases. The V gene's germline CDR1 is MDHEN and CDR2 SYDVKM. The length of the CDR3 is 13 residues. CDR3 nucleotide sequence: TGTGCCAGCAACAGCGGGGGGGACAATGAGCAGTTCTTC. Its protein product is CASNSGGDNEQFF. The full variable domain, in which reference TRBV28 and TRBJ2-1 provide the parts outside the CDR3, is DVKVTQSSRYLVKRTGEKVFLECVQDMDHENMFWYRQDPGLGLRLIYFSYDVKMKEKGDIPEGYSVSREKKERFSLILESASTNQTSMYLCASNSGGDNEQFFGPGTRLTVL.

The rearrangement links TRBV29-1 to TRBJ1-1, with D unresolved. Germline CDR1 SQVTM, CDR2 ANQGSEA. This CDR3 is built from 15 residues. V gave up 5 bases and J gave up 4 bases, with 20 bases separating them. This chain's CDR3 is CSVLRPTGLGTEAFF. In DNA form, the CDR3 reads TGCAGCGTTTTGAGGCCAACGGGGTTGGGCACTGAAGCTTTCTTT.

In this sample, this clone turned up a few times. J is TRBJ1-2 and V is TRBV7-9; the match to TRBD1 covers 10 bases. V shed 5 bases, J shed 10 bases, and the junction held 16 bases outside the gene matches. The germline V gene has CDR1 SEHNR and CDR2 FQNEAQ (reference sequence). The CDR3 covers 16 residues. The CDR3 nucleotides read TGTGCCAGCAGCCTTATCACCTGGGACAGGGGTGAATTCTACACCTTC. It is translated as CASSLITWDRGEFYTF.

The chain links TRBV28 to TRBJ1-2; weak D call: TRBD1 (5 bases). The V end lost 7 bases, the J end lost 4 bases, and 10 bases lay between the germline ends. The CDR3 consists of 12 residues. Germline loops: CDR1 MDHEN, CDR2 SYDVKM. This chain's CDR3 is CASTSGVYGYTF. The CDR3, as DNA: TGTGCCAGCACCTCGGGGGTCTATGGCTACACCTTC.

This clone was recorded once. The chain's CDR3 is CASSGLAGVETQYF. The CDR3 DNA reads as TGTGCCAGCAGCGGACTAGCGGGGGTGGAGACCCAGTACTTC. This chain connects TRBV2 to TRBJ2-5; 13 bases match TRBD2. J lost 5 bases, V lost 6 bases, and 3 bases had no gene match. Germline V gives CDR1 SNHLY, CDR2 FYNNEI. The CDR3 has 14 residues.

V gene TRBV19 combines with J gene TRBJ2-2; D is possibly TRBD2 (6 bases). Trimming stripped 1 base from V and 5 bases from J, with 11 bases between. The length of the CDR3 is 15 residues. Germline loops: CDR1 LNHDA, CDR2 SQIVND (reference sequence). This CDR3 reads CASSIGSGGTGELFF. In nucleotides, the CDR3 is TGTGCCAGTAGTATAGGATCCGGAGGGACCGGGGAGCTGTTTTTT.

This chain links TRBV5-1 with TRBJ2-7; 9 bases are shared with TRBD1. Germline V CDR1 and CDR2: SGHRS, YFSETQ. J lost 3 bases, V lost 4 bases, and 5 bases had no gene match. There are 14 residues in the CDR3. The CDR3 protein is CASSARGQGYEQYF. The CDR3 DNA is TGCGCCAGCAGCGCGAGGGGACAGGGCTACGAGCAGTACTTC.

The chain employs TRBV3-1 (or the pseudogene TRBV3-2) and TRBJ2-5; D not resolved. Trimming shortened V by 1 base and J by 0 bases, and 3 bases separated the two germline ends. The CDR3 sequence is 13 residues long. CDR1 is LGHDT, CDR2 YNNKEL, per germline (reference sequence). This chain's CDR3 is CASSQAYQETQYF. CDR3 DNA: TGTGCCAGCAGCCAAGCCTACCAAGAGACCCAGTACTTC.

The J gene is TRBJ1-6, the V gene TRBV2, with a possible D match to TRBD1 (5 bases). Germline CDR1 SNHLY, CDR2 FYNNEI. Trimming stripped 7 bases from V and 6 bases from J, with 10 bases between. The CDR3 sequence is 13 residues long. The chain's CDR3 is CASTGDFNSPLHF. The CDR3 DNA is TGTGCCAGCACCGGGGACTTTAATTCACCCCTCCACTTT.

The V gene is TRBV15, the J gene TRBJ2-3; D is possibly TRBD1 (6 bases). Germline CDR1 LNHNV, CDR2 YYDKDF (reference sequence). V was cut by 0 bases and J by 2 bases, with 12 bases left in between. This CDR3 comprises 16 residues. The CDR3 nucleotides read TGTGCCACCAGCAGAGATTCGCAGGGGCCCACAGATACGCAGTATTTT. Protein sequence: CATSRDSQGPTDTQYF.

The CDR3: CASSVASGAEPQYF. In DNA form, the CDR3 reads TGCGCCAGCAGCGTGGCTAGCGGGGCTGAGCCCCAGTACTTC. This rearrangement joins TRBV5-1 to TRBJ2-5; 9 nucleotides line up with TRBD2. The CDR3 runs 14 residues. Germline loops: CDR1 SGHRS, CDR2 YFSETQ. V was clipped by 4 bases and J by 9 bases; unmatched bases: 10.

This chain connects TRBV9 to TRBJ2-3; TRBD1 matches 10 bases. V was pared by 3 bases and J by 4 bases, with 5 bases of the junction left unmatched. This CDR3 spans 15 amino acids. Germline CDR1 reads SGDLS; CDR2 reads YYNGEE. For the CDR3, the DNA is TGTGCCAGCAGCGGGGGACAGGGGTGGGCAGATACGCAGTATTTT. Encoded protein: CASSGGQGWADTQYF. Full variable domain (rest looked up from reference TRBV9 and TRBJ2-3): DSGVTQTPKHLITATGQRVTLRCSPRSGDLSVYWYQQSLDQGLQFLIQYYNGEERAKGNILERFSAQQFPDLHSELNLSSLELGDSALYFCASSGGQGWADTQYFGPGTRLTVL.

In the case of this clone: One junction end does not reproduce the germline sequence, and a read error may be involved. The J gene is TRBJ2-3, the V gene TRBV7-2; TRBD2 matches 9 bases. This CDR3 has 14 amino acids. The germline V gene encodes CDR1 SGHTA and CDR2 FQGNSA. The CDR3 DNA is TGTGCCAGCAGCTTCAGTAGCGGGGGAACTCCCCCCCCATTT. It specifies CASSFSSGGTPPPF.

The chain couples TRBV6-6 to TRBJ1-1; 8 bases map to TRBD1. V shed 3 bases, J shed 8 bases, and the junction held 5 bases outside the gene matches. CDR1 is MNHNY and CDR2 is SVGAGI in the germline V gene (reference sequence). The CDR3 is 13 residues long. In DNA form, the CDR3 reads TGTGCCAGCAGTTATCAGGACAGGGTAGAAGCTTTCTTT. Its protein is CASSYQDRVEAFF.

The chain combines TRBV27 with TRBJ2-1; D remains unclear. Germline V gene lookup returns CDR1 MNHEY and CDR2 SMNVEV (reference sequence). The CDR3 contains 15 residues. V lost 8 bases, J lost 0 bases, and 14 bases lay in between. The CDR3 loop is CASFSGLSSYNEQFF. CDR3 nucleotide sequence: TGTGCCAGCTTCAGTGGGCTTAGCTCCTACAATGAGCAGTTCTTC.

The rearrangement links TRBV5-1 to TRBJ2-1; 11 bases match TRBD1. CDR1 and CDR2 from the germline V gene are SGHRS and YFSETQ. Trimming cost V 4 bases and J 2 bases; bases outside gene matches: 5. This CDR3 region has 16 residues. CDR3 region: CASSGGQGAAYNEQFF. CDR3 DNA sequence: TGCGCCAGCAGCGGAGGACAGGGGGCAGCCTACAATGAGCAGTTCTTC.

The chain uses TRBV29-1 and TRBJ1-1; 7 bases map to TRBD1. Looked up from germline, CDR1 is SQVTM and CDR2 is ANQGSEA. V shed 7 bases and J 3 bases; nucleotides not matched to a gene: 8. The CDR3 spans 13 residues. The CDR3 DNA sequence: TGCAGCGGCCACAGGGGAGGCGACACTGAAGCTTTCTTT. Translating it yields CSGHRGGDTEAFF.

The chain recombines TRBV18 with TRBJ2-1; 7 bases agree with TRBD1. The CDR3 consists of 17 residues. The ends lost 5 bases at V and 0 bases at J; junction bases unmatched: 10. Germline V CDR1 and CDR2: KGHSH, LQKENI. CDR3 sequence (DNA): TGTGCCAGCTCAACAATAGGGGGCTCGAGCTCCTACAATGAGCAGTTCTTC. It translates to CASSTIGGSSSYNEQFF.

This clone was detected ten times or more. The chain links TRBV2 to TRBJ1-6; 9 bases are shared with TRBD1. Germline V gene sequence: CDR1 SNHLY, CDR2 FYNNEI. This CDR3 contains 17 residues. Unmatched junction bases numbered 12, after V lost 10 bases and J lost 2 bases. DNA for the CDR3: TGTGCCAAAGGCACAGGGGGCTTAGTTACCTATAATTCACCCCTCCACTTT. As protein: CAKGTGGLVTYNSPLHF.

Here the CDR3 DNA reads TGTGCCAGTAGTATAGCTTCCTCAAACAGGGGGCCGCAAGAGACCCAGTACTTC. Its translation is CASSIASSNRGPQETQYF. This chain connects TRBV19 to TRBJ2-5, with TRBD1 identical over 9 bases. This CDR3 contains 18 residues. CDR1 and CDR2 from the germline V gene are LNHDA and SQIVND (reference sequence). The V segment lost 1 base and the J segment 2 bases; nucleotides outside the gene matches: 11.